This T cell receptor (beta chain) is from a study of siplizumab effects on memory and regulatory T cells. In regard to this clone: Its antigen is as yet unknown.

V shed 4 bases and J shed 3 bases, with 13 bases lying between them. Germline V gene data show CDR1 as SNHLY and CDR2 as FYNNEI. The length of the CDR3 is 14 residues. Notes on the study in general: Suppressive function of proliferating Tregs from siplizumab cultures was not confirmed.

Assays captured roughly 110,000 TCR templates per sample. Clones were sequenced by immunoSEQ multiplex PCR, and TCRdb holds only the in-frame ones, with some missing. Seen here are 100,000 or so clones, under 95% observed once, and the top ten hold approximately 0.71%. This clonotype was sampled from a human donor in good health. The sequenced sample consisted of Tregs sorted from blood. The genes are TRBV2 and TRBJ2-7; D is uncertain. The CDR3, as DNA: TGTGCCAGCAGTGGGGTCCTGCCTCACTACGAGCAGTACTTC. Residues: CASSGVLPHYEQYF.